The T cell receptor (beta chain) under discussion was sequenced for a study of memory CD4+ T cells and cytomegalovirus serostatus. Study results and caveats: About two fifths of the roughly 160 known CMV-associated TCRbeta sequences appeared in CD4+ memory.

CDR1 is ENHRY and CDR2 is SYGVKD in the germline V gene. With 8 bases removed from V and 1 base from J, the gap between germline ends came to 11 bases. The CDR3 covers 13 residues. The sort gate was single viable CD3+CD4+CD8-CD45RO+ cells for memory CD4+ T cells. Serostatus was set by detecting CMV pp150, pp28, p38, p52 IgG. Total CD4+ T cells were enriched by CD4 positive selection. Details on this clone: As yet, its antigen is unknown.

As originally analysed: After removing out-of-frame reads, 2 million to 2.5 million distinct TCRbeta sequences remained. Method: immunoSEQ multiplex PCR; TCRdb's copy keeps in-frame clones and lacks some. V, J and clone size derive from that table, while D and trimming were established from the DNA sequence. The data contain some 26,000 clones, around 72% of them seen just once; the ten biggest clones take up 0.65% to 0.85%. The chain links TRBV10-3 to TRBJ1-1, with a weak D call TRBD1 (6 bases). The TCR comes from an adult in good health and CMV-seronegative. The sequencing input was memory CD4+ T cells from blood. CDR3 sequence: CAIGGPPNTEAFF. Here the CDR3 DNA reads TGTGCCATCGGGGGCCCTCCGAACACTGAAGCTTTCTTT.